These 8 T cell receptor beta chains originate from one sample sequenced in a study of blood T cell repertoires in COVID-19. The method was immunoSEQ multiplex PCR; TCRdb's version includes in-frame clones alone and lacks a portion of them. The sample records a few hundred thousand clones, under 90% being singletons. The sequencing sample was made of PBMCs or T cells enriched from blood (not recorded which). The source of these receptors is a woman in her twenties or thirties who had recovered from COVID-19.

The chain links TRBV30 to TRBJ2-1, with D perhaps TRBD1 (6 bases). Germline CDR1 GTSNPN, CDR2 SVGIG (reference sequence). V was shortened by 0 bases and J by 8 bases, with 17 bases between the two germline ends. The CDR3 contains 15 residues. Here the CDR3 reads CAWSVQGPGIDEQFF. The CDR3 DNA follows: TGTGCCTGGAGTGTACAGGGTCCAGGGATCGATGAGCAGTTCTTC.

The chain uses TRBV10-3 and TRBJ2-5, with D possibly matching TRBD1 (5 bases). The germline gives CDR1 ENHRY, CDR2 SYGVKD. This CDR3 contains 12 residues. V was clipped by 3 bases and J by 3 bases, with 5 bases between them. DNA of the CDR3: TGTGCCATCAGTGACAGGGAAGAGACCCAGTACTTC. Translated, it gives CAISDREETQYF.

CDR3 DNA sequence: TGTGCCAGCAGTCCGGACAGTTTCTATGGCTACACCTTC. As protein: CASSPDSFYGYTF. The chain is built from TRBV6-6 and TRBJ1-2, with D possibly being TRBD1 (6 bases). The germline V gene has CDR1 MNHNY and CDR2 SVGAGI (reference sequence). This CDR3 spans 13 amino acids. The V gene lost 5 bases and the J gene lost 4 bases, with 11 bases spanning the gap.

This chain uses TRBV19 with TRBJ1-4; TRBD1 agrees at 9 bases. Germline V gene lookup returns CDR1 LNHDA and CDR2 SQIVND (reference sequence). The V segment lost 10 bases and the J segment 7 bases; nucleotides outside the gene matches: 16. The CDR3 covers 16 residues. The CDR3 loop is CATGSRSGQGGEKLFF. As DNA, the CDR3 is TGTGCCACCGGGTCCCGGTCGGGACAGGGTGGTGAAAAACTGTTTTTT.

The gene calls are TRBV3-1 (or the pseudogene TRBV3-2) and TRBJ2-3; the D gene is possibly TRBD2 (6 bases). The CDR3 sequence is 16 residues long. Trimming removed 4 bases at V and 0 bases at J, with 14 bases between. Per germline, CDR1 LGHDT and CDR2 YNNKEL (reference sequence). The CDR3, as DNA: TGTGCCAGCAGCCGGTCAATAGCGGCTAGCACAGATACGCAGTATTTT. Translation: CASSRSIAASTDTQYF.

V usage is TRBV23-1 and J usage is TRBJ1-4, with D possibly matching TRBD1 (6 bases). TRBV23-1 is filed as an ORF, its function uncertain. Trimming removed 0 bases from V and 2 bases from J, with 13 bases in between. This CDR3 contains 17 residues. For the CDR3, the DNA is TGCGCCAGCAGTCAATCCTGGGGCAGGGGCACTAATGAAAAACTGTTTTTT. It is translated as CASSQSWGRGTNEKLFF.

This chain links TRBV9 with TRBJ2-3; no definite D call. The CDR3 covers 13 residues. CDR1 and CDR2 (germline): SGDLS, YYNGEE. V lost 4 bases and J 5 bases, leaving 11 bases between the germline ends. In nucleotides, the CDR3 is TGTGCCAGCAGCCCGACGACGGGAGATACGCAGTATTTT. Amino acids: CASSPTTGDTQYF.

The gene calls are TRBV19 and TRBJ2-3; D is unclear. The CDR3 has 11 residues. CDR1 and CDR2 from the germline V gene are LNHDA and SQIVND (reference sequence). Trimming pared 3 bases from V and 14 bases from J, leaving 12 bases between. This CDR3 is CASSMRSMMYF. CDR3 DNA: TGTGCCAGTAGTATGCGGAGTATGATGTATTTT.